The 10 T cell receptor beta chains reported below all come from one sample, sequenced in a study of blood T cell repertoires in COVID-19. Sequenced by immunoSEQ multiplex PCR; TCRdb stores in-frame clones only, minus some. The table shows 200,000 to 250,000 clones, with approximately 89% occurring only once. The sample taken for sequencing was PBMCs or T cells enriched from blood (not recorded which). These receptors were obtained from a woman in her twenties or thirties who had been exposed to COVID-19.

The rearrangement uses TRBV6-2 or TRBV6-3 and TRBJ2-7; TRBD2 matches 10 bases. The CDR3 is 14 amino acids. With 4 bases clipped from V and 4 bases from J, the junction kept 4 bases outside the gene matches. The germline V gene encodes CDR1 MNHEY and CDR2 SVGEGT. Written as DNA, the CDR3 is TGTGCCAGCAGTTGGACTAGCGGTCTATACGAGCAGTACTTC. As protein: CASSWTSGLYEQYF.

This sequence joins TRBV4-1 and TRBJ1-6; 7 positions agree with TRBD1. Germline CDR1 MGHRA, CDR2 YSYEKL. The CDR3 has 14 amino acids. V was clipped by 6 bases and J by 7 bases; unmatched bases: 6. CDR3 bases: TGCGCCAGCAGTCACAGGGGAGGAAATTCACCCCTCCACTTT. Its translation is CASSHRGGNSPLHF.

The gene calls are TRBV2 and TRBJ2-7; the match to TRBD1 covers 11 bases. CDR3 length equals 14 residues. Trimming took 11 bases from V and 4 from J; bases not matched to a gene: 10. From germline, CDR1 is SNHLY and CDR2 FYNNEI. This CDR3 is CAYATGTGGYEQYF. In DNA, the CDR3 is TGTGCCTACGCGACTGGGACAGGGGGGTACGAGCAGTACTTC.

The chain has TRBV12-3 or TRBV12-4 and TRBJ2-3; D might be TRBD2 (6 bases). CDR3 length: 13 residues. The germline V and J ends were trimmed by 3 bases and 6 bases, with 10 bases remaining between them. CDR3 sequence reads: CASSFIAADTQYF. The CDR3 DNA reads as TGTGCCAGCAGTTTTATAGCGGCTGATACGCAGTATTTT.

V is TRBV5-3 and J is TRBJ1-2, with 7 bases fitting TRBD1. TRBV5-3 is assigned to the ORF class and has an uncertain function. With 5 bases clipped from V and 6 bases from J, the junction kept 28 bases outside the gene matches. The CDR3 contains 20 residues. CDR3 bases: TGTGCCAGAAGATACCCCTCCGGGACAGCCCAGGGTTCTGGCGATCATGGCTACACCTTC. Amino acid sequence: CARRYPSGTAQGSGDHGYTF.

The chain carries TRBV7-7 and TRBJ2-2, with 10 bases that match TRBD1. V trimming: 5 bases; J trimming: 1 base; junction bases outside the gene matches: 4. The CDR3 length is 16 residues. The germline gives CDR1 SSHAT, CDR2 FNYEAQ (reference sequence). CDR3 nucleotide sequence: TGTGCCAGCAGCCCGGGACAGGGGTTGAACACCGGGGAGCTGTTTTTT. Translating it yields CASSPGQGLNTGELFF.

This clone has just a few counts. The rearrangement links TRBV9 to TRBJ1-1, with D maybe TRBD1 (5 bases). Germline V gives CDR1 SGDLS, CDR2 YYNGEE. There are 14 residues in the CDR3. Trimming removed 4 bases from V and 5 bases from J, with 15 bases in between. CDR3 sequence reads: CASSPQGVRTEAFF. The CDR3 DNA sequence: TGTGCCAGCAGCCCCCAGGGTGTAAGAACTGAAGCTTTCTTT.

In nucleotides, the CDR3 is TGTGCCAGCAGACCTGCGACAGGCTTCAATCAGCCCCAGCATTTT. Its translation: CASRPATGFNQPQHF. The gene calls are TRBV6-5 and TRBJ1-5, with D tentatively TRBD1 (6 bases). Germline V CDR1 and CDR2: MNHEY, SVGAGI. V lost 6 bases, J lost 3 bases, and 15 bases lay in between. The CDR3 extends over 15 amino acids.

This clone is a singleton in its sample. The gene calls are TRBV19 and TRBJ2-2; maybe TRBD2 (6 bases). CDR3 length: 16 residues. The germline V and J ends were trimmed by 1 base and 8 bases, with 17 bases remaining between them. The V gene's germline CDR1 is LNHDA and CDR2 SQIVND (reference sequence). CDR3 protein: CASSIVGSGWRGELFF. The CDR3 region has the DNA TGTGCCAGTAGTATAGTAGGTAGCGGCTGGAGGGGGGAGCTGTTTTTT.

The rearrangement links TRBV4-1 to TRBJ2-7; D might be TRBD1 (5 bases). Trimming cost V 3 bases and J 2 bases, with 14 bases left between them. This CDR3 is built from 15 residues. In germline, CDR1 is MGHRA, CDR2 YSYEKL. The CDR3 protein is CASSHYQGMAYEQYF. In DNA, the CDR3 is TGCGCCAGCAGCCATTACCAGGGCATGGCCTACGAGCAGTACTTC.